Listed below are T cell receptor beta chains from one sample, sequenced in a study of CD8 T cells in Susac syndrome. TCRdb fed the immunoSEQ multiplex PCR reads into MiXCR, producing one record per CDR3 protein. The sample includes over 120,000 distinct CDR3 sequences, 94% of them seen just once. The source material was CD4+ T cells from PBMCs. These receptors came from a human donor in good health. Both conserved end residues are part of each CDR3. D genes are given only for firm matches. For some rows the clone size is stated as once, few or many, or as a class when expanded; others skip it.

>NA|TRBJ1-5|TRBV27|once
TGTGCCAGCAGACACAGGGACTTCAATCAGCCCCAGCATTTT
CASRHRDFNQPQHF
>NA|TRBJ2-7|TRBV28|NA
TGTGCCAGCAGTCGGCCCAATCAACGTAACGAGCAGTACTTC
CASSRPNQRNEQYF
>TRBD1|TRBJ2-7|TRBV19|NA
TGTGCCAGTAGTATCGGACAGGGGAACCACGAGCAGTACTTC
CASSIGQGNHEQYF
>NA|TRBJ2-7|TRBV12-3/TRBV12-4|NA
TGTGCCAGCAGAGGCCGAATCAGCTCCTACGAGCAGTACTTC
CASRGRISSYEQYF
>NA|TRBJ2-3|TRBV5-6|NA
TGTGCCAGCAGCTTGCCTGGGACATTAGGCACAGATACGCAGTATTTT
CASSLPGTLGTDTQYF
>TRBD2|TRBJ2-3|TRBV5-1|NA
TGCGCCAGCAGCCCCGGACTAGCGGGACCCACAGATACGCAGTATTTT
CASSPGLAGPTDTQYF
>NA|TRBJ2-1|TRBV27|NA
TGTGCCAGCAGTTTAGGGGGGAGCTACAATGAGCAGTTCTTC
CASSLGGSYNEQFF
>NA|TRBJ1-1|TRBV28|NA
TGTGCCAGCAGTTTAATCAAGAACACTGAAGCTTTCTTT
CASSLIKNTEAFF
>NA|TRBJ2-2|TRBV5-6|NA
TGTGCCAGCAGCCTCCCCGACAGAGCGAACACCGGGGAGCTGTTTTTT
CASSLPDRANTGELFF
>NA|TRBJ2-4|TRBV28|NA
TGTGCCAGCAGTATCTATTCAAACCGGCGAAACATTCAGTACTTC
CASSIYSNRRNIQYF
>NA|TRBJ1-2|TRBV23-1|NA
TGCGCCAGCAGCCCACGGGTTCTGGGCCCAGCTAACTATGGCTACACCTTC
CASSPRVLGPANYGYTF
>NA|TRBJ1-1|TRBV4-1|NA
TGCGCCAGCAGCCAAGTATCCCCCGGGAAAGCTTTCTTT
CASSQVSPGKAFF
>NA|TRBJ2-1|TRBV13|NA
TGTGCCAGCAGCTTAGGGAGGGTTAGCGATGCCTCCTACAATGAGCAGTTCTTC
CASSLGRVSDASYNEQFF
>NA|TRBJ2-6|TRBV13|NA
TGTGCCAGCAGCTTTATCAGCTCTGGGGCCAACGTCCTGACTTTC
CASSFISSGANVLTF
>TRBD1|TRBJ2-7|TRBV20-1|NA
TGCAGTGCTATCCACAGGGGGACAGGGGGCTACGAGCAGTACTTC
CSAIHRGTGGYEQYF
>TRBD1|TRBJ2-5|TRBV2|NA
TGTGCCAGCAGTGATACGGGACAGGTTCTGGAGACCCAGTACTTC
CASSDTGQVLETQYF
>TRBD1|TRBJ2-3|TRBV7-9|NA
TGTGCCAGCAGCTTATATCGGGACAGTCGGGTCCGCACAGATACGCAGTATTTT
CASSLYRDSRVRTDTQYF
>NA|TRBJ1-4|TRBV7-8|NA
TGTGCCAGCCTAGAGGGGCCAGGGCGTAATGAAAAACTGTTTTTT
CASLEGPGRNEKLFF
>NA|TRBJ2-3|TRBV7-9|NA
TGTGCCAGCAGCTTAGGCTGGGAAGCAGATACGCAGTATTTT
CASSLGWEADTQYF
>NA|TRBJ2-1|TRBV20-1|NA
TGCAGTGCTAGGCCGCAAGGCTGGCCCTACAATGAGCAGTTCTTC
CSARPQGWPYNEQFF
>TRBD2|TRBJ2-5|TRBV3-1|NA
TGTGCCAGCAGCCAAGTAGCGGGAGGCGGCAGGGGGACCCAGTACTTC
CASSQVAGGGRGTQYF
>TRBD1|TRBJ2-7|TRBV30|NA
TGTGCCTGGAGTTTGACAGGGGGCCTTGGGTCCTACGAGCAGTACTTC
CAWSLTGGLGSYEQYF
>NA|TRBJ1-5|TRBV20-1|NA
TGCAGCGCGGGAGGGAGGGGCAATCAGCCCCAGCATTTT
CSAGGRGNQPQHF
>NA|TRBJ2-5|TRBV5-1|NA
TGCGCCAGCAGCTTGGACCCCGGGGAGACCCAGTACTTC
CASSLDPGETQYF
>NA|TRBJ2-1|TRBV5-1|NA
TGCGCCAGCAGCTTCACGCTGGACTCTAACAATGAGCAGTTCTTC
CASSFTLDSNNEQFF
>NA|TRBJ2-7|TRBV4-1|NA
TGCGCCAGCAGCCGAGCTGGAGGACCTAGGATTTACGAGCAGTACTTC
CASSRAGGPRIYEQYF
>NA|TRBJ2-2|TRBV6-2/TRBV6-3|NA
TGTGCCAGCAGTTACCCCGGGTTAACGGGCGGGGAGCTGTTTTTT
CASSYPGLTGGELFF
>NA|TRBJ2-3|TRBV20-1|NA
TGCAGTGCTAGAGATCTCAGGCAGCAGATTAGCACAGATACGCAGTATTTT
CSARDLRQQISTDTQYF
>NA|TRBJ2-7|TRBV3-1|NA
TGTGCCAGCAGGAAAGGACTAGAGCAGTACTTC
CASRKGLEQYF
>NA|TRBJ2-1|TRBV5-4|once
TGTGCCAGCAGCTCAGATTTGTACAATGAGCAGTTCTTC
CASSSDLYNEQFF
>NA|TRBJ2-6|TRBV2|once
TGTGCCAGCAGCCCTCTCAGGAGCTCTGGGGCCAACGTCCTGACTTTC
CASSPLRSSGANVLTF
>NA|TRBJ2-3|TRBV5-4|once
TGTGCCAGCAGAGGGGCAGGGTGGGATGTAGGCACAGATACGCAGTATTTT
CASRGAGWDVGTDTQYF
>TRBD1|TRBJ1-1|TRBV5-4|NA
TGTGCCAGCAGCTCACCGGGACAGGCGTCTGAAGCTTTCTTT
CASSSPGQASEAFF
>NA|TRBJ1-2|TRBV30|NA
TGTGCCTGGAGGGCACGCGGTACGGCTAACTATGGCTACACCTTC
CAWRARGTANYGYTF
>NA|TRBJ2-7|TRBV3-1|NA
TGTGCCAGCAGCCCCCTTGGAAGAACTACCGACTACGAGCAGTACTTC
CASSPLGRTTDYEQYF
>TRBD1|TRBJ1-1|TRBV30|NA
TGTGCCTGGAGTCAATACAGGGGGCTAACTGAAGCTTTCTTT
CAWSQYRGLTEAFF
>TRBD1|TRBJ1-2|TRBV20-1|once
TGCAGTGCTAGAGTTCGTGGACAGGGTACCTTTCTTAACTATGGCTACACCTTC
CSARVRGQGTFLNYGYTF
>NA|TRBJ2-2|TRBV19|NA
TGTGCCAGCAGGGCAGCGGTAAACACCGGGGAGCTGTTTTTT
CASRAAVNTGELFF
>TRBD2|TRBJ2-1|TRBV7-2|once
TGTGCCAGCAGCTTCAAGGCTAGCGGCCACAATGAGCAGTTCTTC
CASSFKASGHNEQFF
>NA|TRBJ1-1|TRBV20-1|NA
TGCAGTGCTAAGATGGGGATGAACACTGAAGCTTTCTTT
CSAKMGMNTEAFF
>NA|TRBJ1-1|TRBV29-1|NA
TGCAGCGTTGAACGCGTATTTCTGAACACTGAAGCTTTCTTT
CSVERVFLNTEAFF
>TRBD2|TRBJ2-7|TRBV30|NA
TGTGCCTGGAGTGTTGGGGGGGATTCCTACGAGCAGTACTTC
CAWSVGGDSYEQYF
>NA|TRBJ1-3|TRBV5-1|NA
TGCGCCAGCAGCCATTTCGTCGGGGCTGGAAACACCATATATTTT
CASSHFVGAGNTIYF
>TRBD1|TRBJ1-5|TRBV19|once
TGTGCCAGTAGGACGAAGGGACAGGGGTATCAGCCCCAGCATTTT
CASRTKGQGYQPQHF
>NA|TRBJ2-2|TRBV28|once
TGTGCCAGCAGTTTAGGAGGAGGTTTCGGGGAGCTGTTTTTT
CASSLGGGFGELFF
>NA|TRBJ2-4|TRBV19|once
TGTGCCAGTAGTATGAGGAGGGCAGGGGGCAAAAACATTCAGTACTTC
CASSMRRAGGKNIQYF
>NA|TRBJ1-1|TRBV28|NA
TGTGCCAGCAGTCCCAAAGATGAAGCTTTCTTT
CASSPKDEAFF
>NA|TRBJ2-5|TRBV29-1|NA
TGCAGCGTTGGAGGTGTGCAGTCGGCGACCCAGTACTTC
CSVGGVQSATQYF
>NA|TRBJ1-5|TRBV27|NA
TGTGCCAGCCAACTAGGAGGGCAGTACAATCAGCCCCAGCATTTT
CASQLGGQYNQPQHF
>NA|TRBJ1-1|TRBV2|NA
TGTGCCAGCAGAGTGGGGTCCAGTGACATAGGAGCTTTCTTT
CASRVGSSDIGAFF
>NA|TRBJ1-2|TRBV2|NA
TGTGCCAGCAGTTCTTTGAGGGGCGGTTATGGCTACACCTTC
CASSSLRGGYGYTF
>NA|TRBJ1-1|TRBV15|NA
TGTGCCACCAGCAGATCCCGGACGAACACTGAAGCTTTCTTT
CATSRSRTNTEAFF
>NA|TRBJ2-7|TRBV27|NA
TGTGCCAGCAGTTCGCCCCTCCGACTGGCCTCCTACGAGCAGTACTTC
CASSSPLRLASYEQYF
>NA|TRBJ2-5|TRBV30|once
TGTGCCTGGAGTGAACGGAGGACGCAAGAGACCCAGTACTTC
CAWSERRTQETQYF